The 31 T cell receptor beta chains listed next were all sequenced from one sample in a study of blood T cell repertoires in COVID-19. Method: immunoSEQ multiplex PCR; TCRdb's copy keeps in-frame clones and lacks some. Of some 100,000 clones listed, about 91% were seen once; the top ten hold approximately 5.3%. What was sequenced was peripheral blood. The origin of the receptors is a human donor in a cohort sampled during active COVID-19.

This clone has more than one count but fewer than ten. V and J are TRBV3-1 (or the pseudogene TRBV3-2) and TRBJ2-5; D might be TRBD2 (6 bases). Germline V gene lookup returns CDR1 LGHDT and CDR2 YNNKEL (reference sequence). Trimming took 3 bases from V and 5 from J, leaving 22 bases between them. This CDR3 comprises 17 residues. Written as DNA, the CDR3 is TGTGCCAGCAGCCAGGCCGCGATGAGGGGAGGTGGGGAGACCCAGTACTTC. This codes for CASSQAAMRGGGETQYF.

The chain uses TRBV28 and TRBJ1-2, with 10 positions matching TRBD1. The ends lost 0 bases at V and 4 bases at J; junction bases unmatched: 2. The CDR3 contains 15 residues. CDR1 is MDHEN, CDR2 SYDVKM, per germline. As DNA, the CDR3 is TGTGCCAGCAGTTTATGGAGGACAGGGGGCTATGGCTACACCTTC. Protein: CASSLWRTGGYGYTF.

The chain is built from TRBV2 and TRBJ1-1, with 7 bases aligning to TRBD1. The ends lost 6 bases at V and 7 bases at J; junction bases unmatched: 8. Germline assignment: CDR1 SNHLY and CDR2 FYNNEI. This CDR3 spans 13 amino acids. The CDR3 region has the DNA TGTGCCAGCAGATCCGGGACAGCCAGTGAAGCTTTCTTT. Its protein is CASRSGTASEAFF.

The chain links TRBV5-4 to TRBJ2-1; no clear D. This CDR3 region has 14 residues. Trimming took off 1 base at V and 7 bases at J, with 12 bases between the two ends. CDR1 and CDR2 from the germline V gene are SGHNT and YYREEE (reference sequence). The CDR3 here is CASSLRPGGNEQFF. The CDR3, as DNA: TGTGCCAGCAGCTTGCGGCCTGGCGGAAATGAGCAGTTCTTC. The whole variable domain, remainder taken from reference TRBV5-4 and TRBJ2-1, is ETGVTQSPTHLIKTRGQQVTLRCSSQSGHNTVSWYQQALGQGPQFIFQYYREEENGRGNFPPRFSGLQFPNYSSELNVNALELDDSALYLCASSLRPGGNEQFFGPGTRLTVL.

V usage is TRBV14 and J usage is TRBJ1-3; no definite D call. The length of the CDR3 is 15 residues. From germline, CDR1 is SGHDN and CDR2 FVKESK. V dropped 0 bases and J dropped 1 base, with 7 bases sitting between them. CDR3 in amino acids: CASSQDLGSGNTIYF. The DNA of the CDR3 is TGTGCCAGCAGCCAAGATCTAGGTTCTGGAAACACCATATATTTT.

The chain couples TRBV24-1 to TRBJ2-7; 8 nucleotides align to TRBD1. Trimming cost V 4 bases and J 5 bases; bases outside gene matches: 6. The CDR3 runs 14 residues. CDR1 and CDR2 (germline): KGHDR, SFDVKD. The CDR3 sequence is CATSETGQGDEQYF. CDR3 coding DNA: TGTGCCACCAGTGAAACCGGACAGGGCGACGAGCAGTACTTC.

This sequence joins TRBV19 and TRBJ1-1, with a possible D match to TRBD1 (6 bases). The germline V gene has CDR1 LNHDA and CDR2 SQIVND (reference sequence). The germline V and J ends were trimmed by 4 bases and 1 base, with 13 bases remaining between them. The CDR3 consists of 15 residues. The CDR3 DNA reads TGTGCCAGTAGTACGGGGTGGGGGCCGAACACTGAAGCTTTCTTT. It yields the protein CASSTGWGPNTEAFF.

The rearrangement links TRBV6-6 to TRBJ2-1; TRBD2 matches at 10 bases. The CDR3 loop spans 16 amino acids. V trimming: 6 bases; J trimming: 5 bases; junction bases outside the gene matches: 10. CDR1 is MNHNY, CDR2 SVGAGI, per germline (reference sequence). The chain's CDR3 is CASSYLSGRAHNEQFF. The DNA for the CDR3 is TGTGCCAGCAGCTATTTAAGCGGGAGGGCCCACAATGAGCAGTTCTTC.

V gene TRBV7-2 combines with J gene TRBJ2-7; D is uncertain. Deletions cut 0 bases from V and 5 bases from J, with 5 bases between. Germline CDR1 and CDR2: SGHTA and FQGNSA. This CDR3 comprises 12 residues. The CDR3 DNA sequence: TGTGCCAGCAGCTTAGCGAGGAACGAGCAGTACTTC. As protein: CASSLARNEQYF.

The chain recombines TRBV9 with TRBJ2-4; the match to TRBD2 covers 11 bases. Germline CDR1 SGDLS, CDR2 YYNGEE. Trimming at V came to 3 bases and at J to 0 bases, leaving 11 bases not matched to a gene. This CDR3 is built from 19 residues. The CDR3 here is CASSGGTSGPGAAKNIQYF. Written as DNA, the CDR3 is TGTGCCAGCAGCGGTGGGACTAGCGGCCCGGGAGCAGCCAAAAACATTCAGTACTTC.

Only one count was recorded for this clone. This chain joins TRBV19 and TRBJ2-5; no clear D gene. The length of the CDR3 is 13 residues. CDR1 and CDR2 from the germline V gene are LNHDA and SQIVND (reference sequence). Deletions cut 5 bases from V and 2 bases from J, with 9 bases between. The CDR3, as DNA: TGTGCCAGTAGTTCTGACTTTCAAGAGACCCAGTACTTC. Translation gives CASSSDFQETQYF.

This clone was seen a single time. This rearrangement joins TRBV28 to TRBJ2-5; 7 nucleotides align to TRBD2. The CDR3 runs 16 residues. V shed 7 bases and J 1 base; nucleotides not matched to a gene: 12. CDR1 and CDR2 (germline): MDHEN, SYDVKM. CDR3 bases: TGTGCCAGCATCAAACGGGCGGGAGTGATCCAAGAGACCCAGTACTTC. Its protein is CASIKRAGVIQETQYF.

The genes are TRBV9 and TRBJ2-5; 9 nucleotides match TRBD2. V was clipped by 5 bases and J by 3 bases; unmatched bases: 8. This CDR3 contains 15 residues. CDR1 is SGDLS, CDR2 YYNGEE, per germline. The CDR3 DNA sequence: TGTGCCAGCAGTATAAGCGGGAGGTGGGAAGAGACCCAGTACTTC. It yields the protein CASSISGRWEETQYF.

V usage is TRBV19 and J usage is TRBJ1-6; D is ambiguous. Germline loops: CDR1 LNHDA, CDR2 SQIVND (reference sequence). The V gene lost 6 bases and the J gene lost 0 bases, with 18 bases spanning the gap. The CDR3 is 18 residues long. The CDR3 reads CASRIRRGRSSYNSPLHF. The CDR3 DNA reads TGTGCCAGTAGAATACGCCGGGGAAGGAGCTCCTATAATTCACCCCTCCACTTT.

The CDR3 DNA sequence: TGTGCCTGGAGAACAGGGATGGAGACCCAGTACTTC. Translation: CAWRTGMETQYF. The chain carries TRBV30 and TRBJ2-5, with D possibly TRBD1 on 6 matching bases. V was trimmed by 3 bases and J by 5 bases, leaving 10 bases between them. Germline V gene data show CDR1 as GTSNPN and CDR2 as SVGIG (reference sequence). CDR3 length equals 12 residues.

The gene calls are TRBV5-6 and TRBJ2-3; 9 bases are shared with TRBD1. Germline lookup yields CDR1 SGHDT and CDR2 YYEEEE. The CDR3 sequence is 15 residues long. J gave up 1 base and V 1 base, and 1 base lay outside the gene matches. CDR3 sequence reads: CASSLRTGGTDTQYF. The CDR3 nucleotides read TGTGCCAGCAGCTTGAGGACAGGGGGCACAGATACGCAGTATTTT.

This clone was seen once. V usage is TRBV2 and J usage is TRBJ2-3, with D perhaps TRBD2 (5 bases). V lost 2 bases to trimming and J lost 3 bases, with 9 bases between them. Germline V gene lookup returns CDR1 SNHLY and CDR2 FYNNEI. The CDR3 extends over 14 amino acids. The CDR3 DNA is TGTGCCAGCAGTGAAAGAGGGTTAACAGATACGCAGTATTTT. This codes for CASSERGLTDTQYF.

The chain links TRBV5-6 to TRBJ1-4; the D is unclear. V was cut by 4 bases and J by 0 bases, with 13 bases left in between. This CDR3 has 16 residues. Per the germline V gene, CDR1 is SGHDT and CDR2 is YYEEEE. DNA of the CDR3: TGTGCCAGCAGCCCGGGTTGGCAGCCAACTAATGAAAAACTGTTTTTT. Translation gives CASSPGWQPTNEKLFF.

CDR3 sequence reads: CALRVLDRLLGGYTF. CDR3 coding DNA: TGTGCCCTTCGGGTTTTGGACAGACTTTTGGGTGGCTACACCTTC. The rearrangement uses TRBV30 and TRBJ1-2; D might be TRBD1 (6 bases). V was cut by 8 bases and J by 7 bases, with 26 bases left in between. Germline V CDR1 and CDR2: GTSNPN, SVGIG (reference sequence). There are 15 residues in the CDR3.

The rearrangement joins TRBV11-1 to TRBJ2-7; maybe TRBD1 (6 bases). Trimming stripped 5 bases from V and 3 bases from J, with 20 bases between. Per germline, CDR1 SGHAT and CDR2 FQDESV (reference sequence). The CDR3 loop spans 16 amino acids. In DNA, the CDR3 is TGTGCCAGCAGCGCTGGGACACCACTACTAAGCTACGAGCAGTACTTC. Its protein product is CASSAGTPLLSYEQYF. The whole variable domain, filled in from reference TRBV11-1 and TRBJ2-7, reads EAEVAQSPRYKITEKSQAVAFWCDPISGHATLYWYRQILGQGPELLVQFQDESVVDDSQLPKDRFSAERLKGVDSTLKIQPAELGDSAMYLCASSAGTPLLSYEQYFGPGTRLTVT.

The chain links TRBV12-3 or TRBV12-4 to TRBJ2-3; D remains unclear. The CDR3 consists of 12 residues. The ends were cut back, 4 bases at V and 7 bases at J, with 9 bases in the middle. CDR3 bases: TGTGCCAGCAGTTATTATGCGAATACGCAGTATTTT. This codes for CASSYYANTQYF.

V is TRBV4-2 and J is TRBJ2-5; D is possibly TRBD1 (6 bases). V gave up 1 base and J gave up 1 base, with 10 bases separating them. Germline V gene sequence: CDR1 LGHNA, CDR2 YNFKEQ. The CDR3 spans 15 residues. The CDR3 sequence is CASSQAYRVQETQYF. CDR3 DNA sequence: TGTGCCAGCAGCCAAGCCTACAGGGTCCAAGAGACCCAGTACTTC.

The chain carries TRBV19 and TRBJ2-7; D is unclear. V shed 0 bases and J shed 0 bases, with 6 bases lying between them. This CDR3 contains 14 residues. The germline V gene encodes CDR1 LNHDA and CDR2 SQIVND (reference sequence). DNA of the CDR3: TGTGCCAGTAGTATAGACGGGTTCTCCTACGAGCAGTACTTC. This sequence encodes CASSIDGFSYEQYF.

The rearrangement uses TRBV6-1 and TRBJ2-5; weak D call: TRBD2 (6 bases). Germline lookup yields CDR1 MNHNS and CDR2 SASEGT. The germline V and J ends were trimmed by 3 bases and 5 bases, with 16 bases remaining between them. The CDR3 totals 15 residues. This chain's CDR3 is CASSDPNSGTETQYF. CDR3 in DNA: TGTGCCAGCAGTGACCCTAATAGCGGTACCGAGACCCAGTACTTC.

The chain recombines TRBV5-8 with TRBJ1-4; 8 nucleotides agree with TRBD1. With 1 base clipped from V and 8 bases from J, the junction kept 13 bases outside the gene matches. Per the germline V gene, CDR1 is SGHTS and CDR2 is YDEGEE. The CDR3 sequence is 17 residues long. The CDR3 region is CASSLLGQGGESEKLFF. The CDR3 bases are TGTGCCAGCAGCTTGCTTGGACAGGGAGGAGAGAGCGAAAAACTGTTTTTT.

The rearrangement links TRBV7-6 to TRBJ2-7; D not resolved. The CDR3 sequence is 15 residues long. Trimming removed 0 bases at V and 2 bases at J, with 11 bases between. Germline CDR1 and CDR2: SGHVS and FNYEAQ. The CDR3: CASSLASVTTYEQYF. The CDR3 nucleotides are TGTGCCAGCAGCTTAGCTTCGGTTACCACCTACGAGCAGTACTTC.

This clone showed up just once. V gene TRBV6-1 combines with J gene TRBJ1-2; TRBD1 matches at 8 bases. CDR3 size: 15 residues. J gave up 6 bases and V 3 bases, and 9 bases lay outside the gene matches. Germline CDR1 is MNHNS and CDR2 is SASEGT. CDR3 sequence: CASSDVQGAADGYTF. CDR3 nucleotides: TGTGCCAGCAGTGATGTTCAGGGGGCGGCGGATGGCTACACCTTC.

By sample fraction, this clone is medium-sized (0.01 to 0.1%). The V call is TRBV28, the J call TRBJ1-2; D call uncertain. The CDR3 runs 13 residues. Germline CDR1 reads MDHEN; CDR2 reads SYDVKM. Trimming stripped 3 bases from V and 4 bases from J, with 9 bases between. DNA for the CDR3: TGTGCCAGCAGTTTTGAGGGTAGCTATGGCTACACCTTC. It specifies CASSFEGSYGYTF.

CDR3 DNA: TGTGCCACCAGTGATGGGGGGAACTATGGCTACACCTTC. Translation gives CATSDGGNYGYTF. The rearrangement links TRBV24-1 to TRBJ1-2; perhaps TRBD1 as D (5 bases). The CDR3 totals 13 residues. V lost 3 bases and J 2 bases, leaving 6 bases between the germline ends. Germline V gives CDR1 KGHDR, CDR2 SFDVKD.

The chain couples TRBV30 to TRBJ2-7, with 9 bases that match TRBD1. CDR1 and CDR2 (germline): GTSNPN, SVGIG (reference sequence). The V and J ends lost 8 bases and 0 bases, in that order; junction bases with no gene match: 5. The CDR3 has 13 residues. CDR3 in amino acids: CAGGQGSSYEQYF. As DNA, the CDR3 is TGTGCCGGGGGACAGGGTTCCTCCTACGAGCAGTACTTC.

The chain couples TRBV6-5 to TRBJ1-2; TRBD1 is a possible D gene (6 bases). The germline CDR1 and CDR2 sequences are MNHEY and SVGAGI. V lost 8 bases and J lost 4, with 14 bases in between. CDR3 size: 13 residues. CDR3 sequence reads: CASAQGRAYGYTF. The CDR3 region has the DNA TGTGCCAGCGCACAGGGACGTGCCTATGGCTACACCTTC.